The source of this T cell receptor (beta chain) is a study of CD8 T cells in ankylosing spondylitis. Notes on the study in general: One TCR beta motif, made up of under ten highly homologous variants, appeared characteristic of ankylosing spondylitis blood. Significantly higher representation of disease-linked clones was reported for matched ankylosing spondylitis synovial fluid. Certain motif variants had earlier been reported in reactive arthritis synovial fluid and blood.

The germline V gene encodes CDR1 SGHRS and CDR2 YFSETQ. V was cut by 0 bases and J by 7 bases, with 20 bases left in between. The CDR3 contains 18 residues. In this sample, this clonotype turned up many times. Its antigen is undetermined. Via MiXCR, TCRdb re-called the 5' RACE reads, giving one row per CDR3 protein. The table includes just under 95,000 distinct CDR3 sequences, about 8.8% detected once. This TCR was sampled from a male donor with ankylosing spondylitis or in good health (not recorded which). Sequencing was done on a sample of blood, either unsorted or a sorted T cell fraction (not recorded which). The rearrangement uses TRBV5-1 and TRBJ1-6; D unclear. The CDR3 loop is CASSLDGRGRVTNSPLHF. The CDR3 bases are TGCGCCAGCAGCTTGGATGGGCGGGGAAGGGTTACAAATTCACCCCTCCACTTT.